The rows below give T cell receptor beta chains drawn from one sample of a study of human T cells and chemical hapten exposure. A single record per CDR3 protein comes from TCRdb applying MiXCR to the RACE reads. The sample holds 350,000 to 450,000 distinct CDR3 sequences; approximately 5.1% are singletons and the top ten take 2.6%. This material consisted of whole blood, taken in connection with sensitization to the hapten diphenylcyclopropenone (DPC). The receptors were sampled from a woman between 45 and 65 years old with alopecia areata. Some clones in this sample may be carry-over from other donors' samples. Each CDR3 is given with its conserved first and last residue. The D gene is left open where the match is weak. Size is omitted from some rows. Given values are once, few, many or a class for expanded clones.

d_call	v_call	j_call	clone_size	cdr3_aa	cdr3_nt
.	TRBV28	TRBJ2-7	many	CASSRPAGEQYF	TGTGCCAGCAGTCGCCCGGCAGGGGAGCAGTACTTC
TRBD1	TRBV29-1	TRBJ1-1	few	CSVDRQGDTEAFF	TGCAGCGTTGACCGACAGGGTGACACTGAAGCTTTCTTT
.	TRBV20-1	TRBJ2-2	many	CSANSLNTGELFF	TGCAGTGCTAACAGCCTGAACACCGGGGAGCTGTTTTTT
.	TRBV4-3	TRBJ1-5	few	CASSQARGQPQHF	TGCGCCAGCAGCCAAGCCAGGGGTCAGCCCCAGCATTTT
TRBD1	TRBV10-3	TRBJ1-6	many	CAISEHRDRESNNSPLHF	TGTGCCATCAGTGAACACCGGGACAGGGAATCTAATAATTCACCCCTCCACTTT
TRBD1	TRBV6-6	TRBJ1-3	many	CASSRPGQSGNTIYF	TGTGCCAGCAGTCGTCCGGGACAGTCTGGAAACACCATATATTTT
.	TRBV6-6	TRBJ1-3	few	CASIRDAGNTIYF	TGTGCCAGCATAAGGGACGCTGGAAACACCATATATTTT
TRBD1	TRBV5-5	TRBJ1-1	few	CASSAQGARDTEAFF	TGTGCCAGCAGCGCGCAGGGGGCTCGGGACACTGAAGCTTTCTTT
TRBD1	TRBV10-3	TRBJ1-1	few	CAISPGTGEFTEAFF	TGTGCCATCAGTCCCGGGACAGGGGAGTTCACTGAAGCTTTCTTT
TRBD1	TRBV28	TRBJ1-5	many	CASSLTQGGVYSNQPQHF	TGTGCCAGCAGTTTAACACAGGGGGGTGTTTATAGCAATCAGCCCCAGCATTTT
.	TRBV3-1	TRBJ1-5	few	CASSQGPDQPQHF	TGTGCCAGCAGCCAAGGCCCCGATCAGCCCCAGCATTTT
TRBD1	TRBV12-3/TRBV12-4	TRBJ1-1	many	CASSPRTGMNTEAFF	TGTGCCAGCAGTCCCCGGACAGGCATGAACACTGAAGCTTTCTTT
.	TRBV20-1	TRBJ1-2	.	CSARVVGRGGYGYTF	TGCAGTGCTAGAGTGGTAGGCAGGGGAGGCTATGGCTACACCTTC
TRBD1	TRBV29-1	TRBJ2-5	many	CSVSGTGRETQYF	TGCAGCGTTTCCGGGACAGGGCGAGAGACCCAGTACTTC
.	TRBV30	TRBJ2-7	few	CAWRGGTGSAYEQYF	TGTGCCTGGAGGGGGGGGACAGGCTCAGCCTACGAGCAGTACTTC
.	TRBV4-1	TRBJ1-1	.	CASSDDRPRAFF	TGCGCCAGCAGCGACGACAGGCCTAGGGCTTTCTTT
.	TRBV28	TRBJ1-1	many	CASSPTYMNTEAFF	TGTGCCAGCAGTCCCACCTATATGAACACTGAAGCTTTCTTT
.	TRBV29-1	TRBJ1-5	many	CSVVQEGNQPQHF	TGCAGCGTTGTTCAGGAGGGGAATCAGCCCCAGCATTTT
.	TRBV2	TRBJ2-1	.	CASRNHKQSYNEQFF	TGTGCCAGCAGGAACCACAAACAGTCCTACAATGAGCAGTTCTTC
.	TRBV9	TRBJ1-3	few	CASSVDRQPGNTIYF	TGTGCCAGCAGCGTAGACAGGCAACCTGGAAACACCATATATTTT
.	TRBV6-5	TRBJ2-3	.	CASRPRGGTSTDTQYF	TGTGCCAGCAGACCCAGAGGTGGAACTAGCACAGATACGCAGTATTTT
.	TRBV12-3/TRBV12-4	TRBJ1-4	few	CASSRPRGEKLFF	TGTGCCAGCAGTCGCCCGCGGGGCGAAAAACTGTTTTTT
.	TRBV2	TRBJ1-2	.	CASSEGGRGYTF	TGTGCCAGCAGTGAAGGGGGCCGGGGCTACACCTTC
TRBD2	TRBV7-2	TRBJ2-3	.	CASSTRGSGRGRSTDTQYF	TGTGCCAGCAGCACCCGTGGTAGCGGGAGGGGGCGGTCCACAGATACGCAGTATTTT
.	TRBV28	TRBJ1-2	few	CASSPYAVYGYTF	TGTGCCAGCAGCCCCTATGCAGTGTACGGCTACACCTTC
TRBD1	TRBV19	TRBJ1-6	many	CASSAATGTGYNSPLHF	TGTGCCAGTAGTGCGGCCACCGGGACAGGGTATAATTCACCCCTCCACTTT